The clone carrying this T cell receptor (beta chain) turned up a few times. Antigen: not known. From the 5' RACE reads, TCRdb called clonotypes with MiXCR, one entry per CDR3 protein. The sample has under 300,000 distinct CDR3 sequences, approximately 6.3% seen once. This specimen belongs to a study of T cells after yellow fever vaccination. Germline V lookup: CDR1 LGHNA, CDR2 YSLEER. The CDR3 length is 16 residues. The V end lost 0 bases, the J end lost 2 bases, and 13 bases lay between the germline ends. Study results and caveats: Peak timing came faster in the weaker secondary response, day 5 versus 15.

J is TRBJ2-5 and V is TRBV4-3; TRBD1 is a possible D gene (6 bases). The starting material was CD4+ T cells sorted from PBMCs, obtained on the day of the yellow fever booster vaccination. The TCR originated in a man in his thirties or forties who received the YFV17D yellow fever vaccine. The CDR3 loop is CASSQDRDTGQETQYF. The CDR3 coding sequence is TGCGCCAGCAGCCAAGATCGGGACACCGGGCAAGAGACCCAGTACTTC.